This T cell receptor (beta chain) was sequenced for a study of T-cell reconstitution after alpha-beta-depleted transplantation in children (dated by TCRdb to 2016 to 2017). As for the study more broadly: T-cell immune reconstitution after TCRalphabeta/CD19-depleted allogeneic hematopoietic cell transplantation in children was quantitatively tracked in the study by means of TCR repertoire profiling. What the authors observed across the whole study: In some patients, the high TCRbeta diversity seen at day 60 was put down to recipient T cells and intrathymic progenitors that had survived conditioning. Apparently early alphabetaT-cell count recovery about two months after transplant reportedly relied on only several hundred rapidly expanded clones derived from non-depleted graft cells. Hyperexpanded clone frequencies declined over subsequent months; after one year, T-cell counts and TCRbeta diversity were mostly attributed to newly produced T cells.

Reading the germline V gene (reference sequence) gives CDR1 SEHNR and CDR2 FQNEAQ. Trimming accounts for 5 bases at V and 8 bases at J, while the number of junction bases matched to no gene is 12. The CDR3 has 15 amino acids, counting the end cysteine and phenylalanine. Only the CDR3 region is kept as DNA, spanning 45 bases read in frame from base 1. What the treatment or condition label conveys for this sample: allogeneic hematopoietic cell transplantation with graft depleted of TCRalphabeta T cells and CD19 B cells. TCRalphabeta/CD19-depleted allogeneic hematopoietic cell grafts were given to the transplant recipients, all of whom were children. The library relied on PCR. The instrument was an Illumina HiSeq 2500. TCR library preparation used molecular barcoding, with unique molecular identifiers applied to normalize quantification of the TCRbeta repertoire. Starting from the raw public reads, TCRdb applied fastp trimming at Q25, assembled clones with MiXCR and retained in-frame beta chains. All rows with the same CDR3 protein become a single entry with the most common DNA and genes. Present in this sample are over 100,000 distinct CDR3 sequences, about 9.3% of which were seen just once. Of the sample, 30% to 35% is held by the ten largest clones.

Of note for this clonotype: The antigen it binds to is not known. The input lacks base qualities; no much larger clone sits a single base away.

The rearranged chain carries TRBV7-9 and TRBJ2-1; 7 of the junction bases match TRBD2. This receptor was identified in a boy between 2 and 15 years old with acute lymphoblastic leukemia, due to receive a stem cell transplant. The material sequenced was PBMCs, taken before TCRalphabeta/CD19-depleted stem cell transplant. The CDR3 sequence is CASSPWGGVMDEQFF. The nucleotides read TGTGCCAGCAGCCCTTGGGGGGGAGTAATGGATGAGCAGTTCTTC. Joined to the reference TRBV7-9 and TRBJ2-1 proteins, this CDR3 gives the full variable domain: DTGVSQNPRHKITKRGQNVTFRCDPISEHNRLYWYRQTLGQGPEFLTYFQNEAQLEKSRLLSDRFSAERPKGSFSTLEIQRTEQGDSAMYLCASSPWGGVMDEQFFGPGTRLTVL.